These T cell receptor beta chains were read from a single sample in a study of cytomegalovirus exposure and HLA in healthy donors. Libraries were prepared by immunoSEQ multiplex PCR; TCRdb keeps only in-frame clonotypes and omits some of them. The sample includes 220,000 or so clones, about 78% seen only once; the top ten take 3% to 4%. The material sequenced was PBMCs. The receptor source for this set is a male donor in good health and CMV-seronegative. Both conserved end residues are part of each CDR3. The D gene is left open where the match is weak. Clone size is shown for a subset of rows, as once, few, many or a class of expanded clone.

V gene: TRBV9; D gene: -; clone size: -; J gene: TRBJ2-7; CDR3 length: 12; CDR3 protein: CASSVGGGQQYF; CDR3 DNA: TGTGCCAGCAGCGTAGGTGGTGGGCAGCAGTACTTC
V gene: TRBV5-4; D gene: -; clone size: -; J gene: TRBJ2-5; CDR3 length: 14; CDR3 protein: CASSFLQGGGTQYF; CDR3 DNA: TGTGCCAGCAGCTTCTTACAGGGTGGAGGGACCCAGTACTTC
V gene: TRBV5-1; D gene: TRBD2; clone size: once; J gene: TRBJ2-1; CDR3 length: 16; CDR3 protein: CASSLPMPSGRSEQFF; CDR3 DNA: TGCGCCAGCAGCTTGCCCATGCCTAGCGGGAGAAGTGAGCAGTTCTTC
V gene: TRBV2; D gene: TRBD2; clone size: -; J gene: TRBJ2-7; CDR3 length: 14; CDR3 protein: CASRDSGAAYEQYF; CDR3 DNA: TGTGCCAGCAGGGATAGCGGGGCTGCCTACGAGCAGTACTTC
V gene: TRBV7-6; D gene: TRBD2; clone size: -; J gene: TRBJ2-2; CDR3 length: 19; CDR3 protein: CASSLTSGRGPTNTGELFF; CDR3 DNA: TGTGCCAGCAGCTTGACTAGCGGGAGGGGGCCCACGAACACCGGGGAGCTGTTTTTT
V gene: TRBV5-1; D gene: -; clone size: -; J gene: TRBJ2-3; CDR3 length: 15; CDR3 protein: CASSILSSSTDTQYF; CDR3 DNA: TGCGCCAGCAGCATATTAAGCTCTAGCACAGATACGCAGTATTTT
V gene: TRBV27; D gene: TRBD1; clone size: -; J gene: TRBJ1-2; CDR3 length: 15; CDR3 protein: CASSPSGDRGRGYTF; CDR3 DNA: TGTGCCAGCAGTCCCTCAGGAGACAGGGGTAGGGGCTACACCTTC
V gene: TRBV30; D gene: -; clone size: -; J gene: TRBJ2-1; CDR3 length: 14; CDR3 protein: CAWAAGPLVGGQFF; CDR3 DNA: TGTGCCTGGGCCGCGGGACCACTCGTAGGTGGGCAGTTCTTC
V gene: TRBV5-4; D gene: TRBD2; clone size: once; J gene: TRBJ2-2; CDR3 length: 18; CDR3 protein: CASSHGTSGRSDTGELFF; CDR3 DNA: TGTGCCAGCAGCCATGGGACTAGCGGGAGATCAGACACCGGGGAGCTGTTTTTT
V gene: TRBV28; D gene: -; clone size: -; J gene: TRBJ2-2; CDR3 length: 12; CDR3 protein: CASRGGTGELFF; CDR3 DNA: TGTGCCAGCCGAGGAGGCACCGGGGAGCTGTTTTTT
V gene: TRBV5-1; D gene: -; clone size: once; J gene: TRBJ2-7; CDR3 length: 15; CDR3 protein: CASSLMAGGTYEQYF; CDR3 DNA: TGCGCCAGCAGCCTGATGGCAGGGGGGACCTACGAGCAGTACTTC
V gene: TRBV5-1; D gene: -; clone size: -; J gene: TRBJ2-3; CDR3 length: 13; CDR3 protein: CASSLRERDTQYF; CDR3 DNA: TGCGCCAGCAGCTTGCGGGAGAGAGATACGCAGTATTTT
V gene: TRBV7-8; D gene: -; clone size: few; J gene: TRBJ1-5; CDR3 length: 14; CDR3 protein: CASSLGPGNQPQHF; CDR3 DNA: TGTGCCAGCAGCTTAGGGCCAGGGAATCAGCCCCAGCATTTT
V gene: TRBV6-6; D gene: -; clone size: -; J gene: TRBJ2-1; CDR3 length: 16; CDR3 protein: CASSPWTGSSYNEQFF; CDR3 DNA: TGTGCCAGCAGCCCGTGGACTGGGAGCTCCTACAATGAGCAGTTCTTC
V gene: TRBV23-1; D gene: -; clone size: -; J gene: TRBJ1-5; CDR3 length: 18; CDR3 protein: CASSQSLLGGGGNQPQHF; CDR3 DNA: TGCGCCAGCAGTCAATCCCTTTTAGGGGGTGGGGGCAATCAGCCCCAGCATTTT
V gene: TRBV7-9; D gene: TRBD1; clone size: -; J gene: TRBJ1-1; CDR3 length: 17; CDR3 protein: CASSSRDSRGMNTEAFF; CDR3 DNA: TGTGCCAGCAGCTCGAGGGACAGTAGAGGAATGAACACTGAAGCTTTCTTT
V gene: TRBV9; D gene: TRBD1; clone size: -; J gene: TRBJ2-5; CDR3 length: 14; CDR3 protein: CASSVGGTGATQYF; CDR3 DNA: TGTGCCAGCAGCGTAGGGGGGACAGGCGCGACCCAGTACTTC
V gene: TRBV5-6; D gene: -; clone size: -; J gene: TRBJ1-1; CDR3 length: 13; CDR3 protein: CASSLTDDFEAFF; CDR3 DNA: TGTGCCAGCAGCTTGACAGACGATTTTGAAGCTTTCTTT
V gene: TRBV19; D gene: -; clone size: -; J gene: TRBJ1-4; CDR3 length: 12; CDR3 protein: CASRREDEKLFF; CDR3 DNA: TGTGCCAGCCGACGGGAGGATGAAAAACTGTTTTTT
V gene: TRBV7-8; D gene: TRBD2; clone size: -; J gene: TRBJ2-1; CDR3 length: 17; CDR3 protein: CASSLATSGPAANEQFF; CDR3 DNA: TGTGCCAGCAGCTTAGCGACTAGCGGGCCCGCAGCGAATGAGCAGTTCTTC
V gene: TRBV16; D gene: TRBD1; clone size: -; J gene: TRBJ1-5; CDR3 length: 15; CDR3 protein: CASSPQTGLNQPQHF; CDR3 DNA: TGTGCCAGCAGCCCGCAGACAGGGCTCAATCAGCCCCAGCATTTT
V gene: TRBV5-1; D gene: TRBD2; clone size: -; J gene: TRBJ2-3; CDR3 length: 15; CDR3 protein: CASSAIAGLTDTQYF; CDR3 DNA: TGCGCCAGCAGCGCTATAGCGGGGCTCACAGATACGCAGTATTTT
V gene: TRBV5-1; D gene: TRBD2; clone size: -; J gene: TRBJ2-3; CDR3 length: 15; CDR3 protein: CASKPSGTSTDTQYF; CDR3 DNA: TGCGCCTCGAAACCTAGCGGAACGAGCACAGATACGCAGTATTTT